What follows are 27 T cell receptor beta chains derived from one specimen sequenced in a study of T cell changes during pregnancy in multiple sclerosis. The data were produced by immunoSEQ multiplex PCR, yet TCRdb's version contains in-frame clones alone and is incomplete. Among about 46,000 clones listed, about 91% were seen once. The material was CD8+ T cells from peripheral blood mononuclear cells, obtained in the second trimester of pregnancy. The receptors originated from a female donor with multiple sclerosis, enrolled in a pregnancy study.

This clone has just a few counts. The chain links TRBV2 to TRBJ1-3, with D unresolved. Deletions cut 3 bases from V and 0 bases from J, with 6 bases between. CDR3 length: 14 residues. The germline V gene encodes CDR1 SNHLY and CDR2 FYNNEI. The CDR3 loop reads CASSDGSSGNTIYF. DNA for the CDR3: TGTGCCAGCAGTGATGGTAGCTCTGGAAACACCATATATTTT.

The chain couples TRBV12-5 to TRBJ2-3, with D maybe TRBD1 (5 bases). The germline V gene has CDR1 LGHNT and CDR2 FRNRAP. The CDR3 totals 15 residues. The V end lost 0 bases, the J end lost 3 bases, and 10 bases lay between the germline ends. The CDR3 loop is CASGLVGPGTDTQYF. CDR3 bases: TGTGCTAGTGGTTTGGTGGGTCCAGGGACAGATACGCAGTATTTT.

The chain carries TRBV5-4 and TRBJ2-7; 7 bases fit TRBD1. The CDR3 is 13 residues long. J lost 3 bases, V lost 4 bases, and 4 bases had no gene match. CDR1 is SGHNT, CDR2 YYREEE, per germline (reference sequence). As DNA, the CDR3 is TGTGCCAGCAGCCCCACAGGGGACTACGAGCAGTACTTC. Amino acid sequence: CASSPTGDYEQYF.

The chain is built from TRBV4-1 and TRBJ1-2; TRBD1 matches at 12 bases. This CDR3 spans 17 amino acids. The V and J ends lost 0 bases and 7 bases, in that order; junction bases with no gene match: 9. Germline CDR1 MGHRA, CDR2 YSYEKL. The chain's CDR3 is CASSQDLGTGGAGGYTF. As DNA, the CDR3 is TGCGCCAGCAGCCAAGATCTTGGGACAGGGGGCGCGGGTGGCTACACCTTC.

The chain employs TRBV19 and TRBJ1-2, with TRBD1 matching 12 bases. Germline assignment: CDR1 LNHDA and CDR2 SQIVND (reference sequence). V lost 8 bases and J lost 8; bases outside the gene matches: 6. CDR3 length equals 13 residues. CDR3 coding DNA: TGTGCCAGTTCCGGGACAGGGGGCCGAGGCTACACCTTC. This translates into CASSGTGGRGYTF.

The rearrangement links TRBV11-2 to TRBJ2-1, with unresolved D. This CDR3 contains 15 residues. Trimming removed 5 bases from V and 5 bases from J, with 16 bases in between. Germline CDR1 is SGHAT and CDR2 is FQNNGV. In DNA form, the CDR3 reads TGTGCCAGCAGCCCCCTCAACGAGGAGAACAATGAGCAGTTCTTC. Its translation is CASSPLNEENNEQFF.

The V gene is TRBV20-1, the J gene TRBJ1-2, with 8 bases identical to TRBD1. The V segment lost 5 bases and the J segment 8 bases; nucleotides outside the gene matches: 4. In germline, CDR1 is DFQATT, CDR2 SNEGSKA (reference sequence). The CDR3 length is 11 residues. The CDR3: CSASRGLGYTF. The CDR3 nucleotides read TGCAGTGCTTCCAGGGGGCTCGGCTACACCTTC.

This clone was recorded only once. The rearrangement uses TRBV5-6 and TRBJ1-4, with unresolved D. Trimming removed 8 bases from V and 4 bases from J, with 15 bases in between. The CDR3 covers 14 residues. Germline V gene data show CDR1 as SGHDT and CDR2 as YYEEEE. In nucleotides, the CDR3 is TGTGCCAGTGCAATTTCTGAGGATAATGAAAAACTGTTTTTT. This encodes CASAISEDNEKLFF.

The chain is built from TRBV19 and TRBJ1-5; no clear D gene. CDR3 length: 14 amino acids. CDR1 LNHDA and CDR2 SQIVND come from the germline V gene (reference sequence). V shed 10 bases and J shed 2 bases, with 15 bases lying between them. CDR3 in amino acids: CATRPGAGNQPQHF. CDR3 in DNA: TGTGCCACCCGGCCGGGTGCTGGCAATCAGCCCCAGCATTTT.

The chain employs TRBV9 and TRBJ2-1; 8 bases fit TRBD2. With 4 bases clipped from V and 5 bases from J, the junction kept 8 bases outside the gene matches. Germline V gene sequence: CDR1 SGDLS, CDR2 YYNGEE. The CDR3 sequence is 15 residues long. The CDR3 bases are TGTGCCAGCAGCCAGAGCGGGGGCGGGAACAATGAGCAGTTCTTC. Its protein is CASSQSGGGNNEQFF.

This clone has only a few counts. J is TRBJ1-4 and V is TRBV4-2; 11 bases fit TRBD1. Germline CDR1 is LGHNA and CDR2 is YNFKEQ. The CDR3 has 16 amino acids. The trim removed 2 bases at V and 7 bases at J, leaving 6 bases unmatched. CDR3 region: CASSQPAGTGGEKLFF. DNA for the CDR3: TGTGCCAGCAGCCAACCGGCCGGGACAGGGGGTGAAAAACTGTTTTTT.

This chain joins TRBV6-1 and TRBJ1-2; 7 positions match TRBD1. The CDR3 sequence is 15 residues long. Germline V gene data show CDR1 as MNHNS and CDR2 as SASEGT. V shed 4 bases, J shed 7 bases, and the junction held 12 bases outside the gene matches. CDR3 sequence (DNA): TGTGCCAGCAGTGGAACCCTACAGGGGAGAAGTGGCTACACCTTC. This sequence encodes CASSGTLQGRSGYTF.

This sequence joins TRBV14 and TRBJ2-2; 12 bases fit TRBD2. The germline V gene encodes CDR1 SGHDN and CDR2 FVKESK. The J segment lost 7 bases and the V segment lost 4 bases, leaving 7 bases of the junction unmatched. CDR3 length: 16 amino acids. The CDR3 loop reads CASSPSGGAEHGELFF. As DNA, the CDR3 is TGTGCCAGCAGCCCTAGCGGGGGGGCTGAGCACGGGGAGCTGTTTTTT.

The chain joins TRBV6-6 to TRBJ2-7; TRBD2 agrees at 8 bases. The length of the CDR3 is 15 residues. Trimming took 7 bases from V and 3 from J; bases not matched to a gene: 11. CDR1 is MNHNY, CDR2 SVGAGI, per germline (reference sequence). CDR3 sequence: CASTLPGGTRYEQYF. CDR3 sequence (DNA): TGTGCCAGCACCCTGCCGGGGGGGACCCGCTACGAGCAGTACTTC.

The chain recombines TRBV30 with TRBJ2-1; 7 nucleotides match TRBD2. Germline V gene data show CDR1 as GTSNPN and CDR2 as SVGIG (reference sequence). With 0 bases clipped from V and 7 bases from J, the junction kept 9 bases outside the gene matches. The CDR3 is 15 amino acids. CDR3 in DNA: TGTGCCTGGAGTGTAATGGCGGGGGTAGTTAATGAGCAGTTCTTC. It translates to CAWSVMAGVVNEQFF.

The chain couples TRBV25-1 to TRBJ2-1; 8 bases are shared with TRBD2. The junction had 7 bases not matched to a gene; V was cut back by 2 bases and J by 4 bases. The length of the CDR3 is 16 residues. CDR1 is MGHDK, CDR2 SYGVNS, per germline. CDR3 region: CASSEGPAGEYNEQFF. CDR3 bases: TGTGCCAGCAGTGAAGGCCCAGCGGGGGAGTACAATGAGCAGTTCTTC.

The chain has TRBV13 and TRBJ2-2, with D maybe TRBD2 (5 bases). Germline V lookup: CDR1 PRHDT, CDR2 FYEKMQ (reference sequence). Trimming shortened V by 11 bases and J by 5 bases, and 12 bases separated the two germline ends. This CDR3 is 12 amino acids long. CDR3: CAGLTWTGELFF. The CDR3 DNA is TGTGCCGGACTGACATGGACCGGGGAGCTGTTTTTT.

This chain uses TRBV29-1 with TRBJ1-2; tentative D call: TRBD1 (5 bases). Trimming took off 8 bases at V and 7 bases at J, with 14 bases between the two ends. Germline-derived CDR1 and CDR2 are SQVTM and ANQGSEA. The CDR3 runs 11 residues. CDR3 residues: CSTSDGGGYTF. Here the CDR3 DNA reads TGCAGCACCTCCGACGGGGGTGGCTACACCTTC.

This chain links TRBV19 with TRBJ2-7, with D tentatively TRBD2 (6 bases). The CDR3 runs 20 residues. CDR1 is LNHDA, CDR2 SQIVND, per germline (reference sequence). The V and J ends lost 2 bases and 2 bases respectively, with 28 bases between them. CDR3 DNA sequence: TGTGCCAGTAGTATATCGTATAGGAGGGTTTCGAATATTCCCGCCTACGAGCAGTACTTC. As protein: CASSISYRRVSNIPAYEQYF.

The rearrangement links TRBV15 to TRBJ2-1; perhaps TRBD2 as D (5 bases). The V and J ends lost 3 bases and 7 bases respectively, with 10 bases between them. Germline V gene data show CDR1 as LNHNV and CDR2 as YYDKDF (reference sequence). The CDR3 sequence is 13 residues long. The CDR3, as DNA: TGTGCCACCAGCAGCCCACTAGGGAATGAGCAGTTCTTC. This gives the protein CATSSPLGNEQFF.

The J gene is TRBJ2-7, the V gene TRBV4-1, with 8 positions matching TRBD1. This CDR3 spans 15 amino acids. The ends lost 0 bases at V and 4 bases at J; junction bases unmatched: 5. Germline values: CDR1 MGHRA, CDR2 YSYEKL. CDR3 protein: CASSQDSGGFYEQYF. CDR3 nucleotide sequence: TGCGCCAGCAGCCAAGATTCAGGGGGCTTTTACGAGCAGTACTTC.

CDR3 nucleotides: TGTGCCAGCAGTTCGGTCCCTTACTCTGGAAACACCATATATTTT. The encoded protein is CASSSVPYSGNTIYF. The V call is TRBV28, the J call TRBJ1-3; the D is unclear. Trimming took 4 bases from V and 0 from J, leaving 10 bases between them. This CDR3 comprises 15 residues. In germline, CDR1 is MDHEN, CDR2 SYDVKM.

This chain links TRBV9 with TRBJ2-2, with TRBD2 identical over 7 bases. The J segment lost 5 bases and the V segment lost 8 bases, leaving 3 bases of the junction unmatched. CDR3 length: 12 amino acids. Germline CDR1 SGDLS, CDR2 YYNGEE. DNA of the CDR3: TGTGCCAGTCAGCGGGGAACCGGGGAGCTGTTTTTT. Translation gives CASQRGTGELFF. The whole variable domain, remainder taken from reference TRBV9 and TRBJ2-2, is DSGVTQTPKHLITATGQRVTLRCSPRSGDLSVYWYQQSLDQGLQFLIQYYNGEERAKGNILERFSAQQFPDLHSELNLSSLELGDSALYFCASQRGTGELFFGEGSRLTVL.

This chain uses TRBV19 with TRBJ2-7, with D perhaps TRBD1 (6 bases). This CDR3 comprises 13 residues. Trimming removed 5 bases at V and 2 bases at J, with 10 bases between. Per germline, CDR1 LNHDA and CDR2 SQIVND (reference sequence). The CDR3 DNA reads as TGTGCCAGTAGTTGGGCAGGGGCCTACGAGCAGTACTTC. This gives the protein CASSWAGAYEQYF. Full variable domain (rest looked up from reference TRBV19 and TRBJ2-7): DGGITQSPKYLFRKEGQNVTLSCEQNLNHDAMYWYRQDPGQGLRLIYYSQIVNDFQKGDIAEGYSVSREKKESFPLTVTSAQKNPTAFYLCASSWAGAYEQYFGPGTRLTVT.

The CDR3 bases are TGTGCCAGCAGTTTCTACGCAGGGGGGTCCTACGAGCAGTACTTC. Protein sequence: CASSFYAGGSYEQYF. The chain links TRBV27 to TRBJ2-7; a weak D match, TRBD1 (7 bases). CDR1 and CDR2 from the germline V gene are MNHEY and SMNVEV (reference sequence). This CDR3 has 15 residues. With 3 bases removed from V and 1 base from J, the gap between germline ends came to 13 bases.

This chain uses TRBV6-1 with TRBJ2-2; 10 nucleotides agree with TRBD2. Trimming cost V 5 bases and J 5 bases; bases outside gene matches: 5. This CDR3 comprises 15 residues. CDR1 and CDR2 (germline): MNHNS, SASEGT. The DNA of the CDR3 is TGTGCCAGCAGTCCTAGCGGGGGACCTACCGGGGAGCTGTTTTTT. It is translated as CASSPSGGPTGELFF.

CDR3 in DNA: TGTGCCAGCAGCTTAGTGCCGATTCAGACAGGCGCCCACAATGAGCAGTTCTTC. Encoded protein: CASSLVPIQTGAHNEQFF. The V and J genes are TRBV7-7 and TRBJ2-1; perhaps TRBD1 as D (6 bases). CDR3 length equals 18 residues. V shed 1 base and J shed 5 bases, with 21 bases lying between them. CDR1 and CDR2 from the germline V gene are SSHAT and FNYEAQ (reference sequence).